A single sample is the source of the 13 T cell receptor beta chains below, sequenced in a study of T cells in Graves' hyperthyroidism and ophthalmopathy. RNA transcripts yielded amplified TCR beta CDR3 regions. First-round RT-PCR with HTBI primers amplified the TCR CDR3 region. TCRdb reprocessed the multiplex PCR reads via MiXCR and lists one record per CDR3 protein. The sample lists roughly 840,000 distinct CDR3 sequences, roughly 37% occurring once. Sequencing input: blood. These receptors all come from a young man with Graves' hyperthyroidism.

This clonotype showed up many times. CDR3 amino acids: CASSETPQPQHF. The CDR3 DNA reads as TGTGCCAGCAGTGAAACACCACAGCCCCAGCATTTT. This chain uses TRBV2 with TRBJ1-5, with D hard to call. The CDR3 sequence is 12 residues long. CDR1 SNHLY and CDR2 FYNNEI come from the germline V gene. Trimming removed 2 bases from V and 7 bases from J, with 6 bases in between.

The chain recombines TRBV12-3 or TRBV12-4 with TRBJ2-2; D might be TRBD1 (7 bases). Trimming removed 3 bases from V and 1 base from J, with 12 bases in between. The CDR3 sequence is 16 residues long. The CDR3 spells CASSFGGGRNTGELFF. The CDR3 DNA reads TGTGCCAGCAGTTTTGGAGGGGGCCGGAACACCGGGGAGCTGTTTTTT.

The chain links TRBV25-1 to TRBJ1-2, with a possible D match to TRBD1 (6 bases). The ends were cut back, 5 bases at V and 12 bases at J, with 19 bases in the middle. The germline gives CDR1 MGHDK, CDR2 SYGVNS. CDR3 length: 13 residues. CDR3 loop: CASSLRNREGHTF. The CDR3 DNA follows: TGTGCCAGCAGTCTTCGAAACAGGGAGGGCCACACCTTC.

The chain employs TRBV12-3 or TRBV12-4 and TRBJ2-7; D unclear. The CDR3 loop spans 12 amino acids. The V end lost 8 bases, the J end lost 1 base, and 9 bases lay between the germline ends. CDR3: CASCGPSYEQYF. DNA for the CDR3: TGTGCCAGCTGTGGACCATCCTACGAGCAGTACTTC.

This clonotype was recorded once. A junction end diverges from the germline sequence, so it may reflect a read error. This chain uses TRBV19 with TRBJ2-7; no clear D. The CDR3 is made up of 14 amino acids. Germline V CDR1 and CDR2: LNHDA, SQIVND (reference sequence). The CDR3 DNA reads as TGTGCCAGTAGTAATTTAGCAGGAACCTACGGGCAGTACTTC. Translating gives CASSNLAGTYGQYF.

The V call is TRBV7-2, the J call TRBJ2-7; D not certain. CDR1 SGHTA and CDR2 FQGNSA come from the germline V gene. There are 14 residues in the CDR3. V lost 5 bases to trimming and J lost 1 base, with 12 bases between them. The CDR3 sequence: CASSPDPLSYEQYF. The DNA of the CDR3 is TGTGCCAGCAGCCCAGACCCACTTTCCTACGAGCAGTACTTC.

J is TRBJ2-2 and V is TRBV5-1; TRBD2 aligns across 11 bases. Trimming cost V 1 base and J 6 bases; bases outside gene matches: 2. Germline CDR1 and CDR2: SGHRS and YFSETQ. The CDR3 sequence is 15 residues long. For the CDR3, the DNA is TGCGCCAGCAGCTTGACTAGCGGGGGAGCCGGGGAGCTGTTTTTT. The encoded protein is CASSLTSGGAGELFF.

Here the CDR3 DNA reads TGTGCCAGCAGTTTCTGGACTAGCGGCAACGGGGAGCTGTTTTTT. This gives the protein CASSFWTSGNGELFF. The chain couples TRBV6-5 to TRBJ2-2; the match to TRBD2 covers 10 bases. The CDR3 extends over 15 amino acids. The V gene end was trimmed by 4 bases and the J gene end by 7 bases; junction bases not matched to a gene: 6. CDR1 and CDR2 (germline): MNHEY, SVGAGI.

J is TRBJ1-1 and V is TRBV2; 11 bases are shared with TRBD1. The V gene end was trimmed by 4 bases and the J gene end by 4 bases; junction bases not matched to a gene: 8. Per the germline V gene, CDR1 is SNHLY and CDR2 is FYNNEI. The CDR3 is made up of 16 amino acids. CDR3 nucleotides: TGTGCCAGCAGTGCTCGGGGGACAGGGGGGGGCACTGAAGCTTTCTTT. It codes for CASSARGTGGGTEAFF.

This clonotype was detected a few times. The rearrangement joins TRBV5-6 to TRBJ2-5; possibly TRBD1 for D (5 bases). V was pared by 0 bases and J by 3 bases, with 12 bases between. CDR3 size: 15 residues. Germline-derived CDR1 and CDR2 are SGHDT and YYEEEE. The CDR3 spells CASSLGGHGEETQYF. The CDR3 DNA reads TGTGCCAGCAGCTTGGGAGGACACGGAGAAGAGACCCAGTACTTC.

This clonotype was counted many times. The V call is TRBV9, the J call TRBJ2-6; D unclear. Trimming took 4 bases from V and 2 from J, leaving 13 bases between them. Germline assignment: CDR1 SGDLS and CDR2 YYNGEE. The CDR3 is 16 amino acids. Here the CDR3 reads CASSIRSQTGANVLTF. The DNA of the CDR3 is TGTGCCAGCAGCATCCGGAGCCAGACTGGGGCCAACGTCCTGACTTTC.

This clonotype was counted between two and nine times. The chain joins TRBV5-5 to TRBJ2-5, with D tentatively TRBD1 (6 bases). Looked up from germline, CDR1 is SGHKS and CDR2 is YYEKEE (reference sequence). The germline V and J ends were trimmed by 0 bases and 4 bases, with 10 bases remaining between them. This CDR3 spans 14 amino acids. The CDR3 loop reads CASSLGQARETQYF. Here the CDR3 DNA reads TGTGCCAGCAGCTTGGGACAGGCAAGAGAGACCCAGTACTTC.

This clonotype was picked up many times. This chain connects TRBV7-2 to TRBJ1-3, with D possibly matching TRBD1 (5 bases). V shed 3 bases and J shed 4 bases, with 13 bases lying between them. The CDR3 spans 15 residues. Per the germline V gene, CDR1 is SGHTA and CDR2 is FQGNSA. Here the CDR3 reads CASSFGRQTGNTIYF. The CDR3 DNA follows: TGTGCCAGCAGCTTTGGTCGACAGACCGGAAACACCATATATTTT.